The clone carrying this TCR beta chain rates as medium-sized. These data come from a study of CD8+CD57+ T cells in acquired aplastic anemia. The wider study: Across the sorted CD4+ and CD8+ cells, DNA amounts averaged approximately 3.1 ug.

Germline lookup yields CDR1 LNHNV and CDR2 YYDKDF (reference sequence). Trimming took 2 bases from V and 5 from J, leaving 3 bases between them. The CDR3 totals 11 residues. Patients who underwent sequencing had shown CD8+CD57+ cell expansion by flow cytometry. Patients uniformly had severe acquired aplastic anemia. TCR beta VDJ and CDR3 were profiled, and genomic DNA was the template. Each CDR3 protein gets one entry after TCRdb re-called the reads with MiXCR. The data show 150,000 to 200,000 distinct CDR3 sequences, with about 45% seen just once and about 3% held by the top ten. V is TRBV15 and J is TRBJ2-5; no clear D. The TCR was taken from a human donor with aplastic anemia. The sample was sorted CD4+, CD8+, or CD8+CD57+ T cells (not recorded which) from PBMCs. CDR3 loop: CATSRTETQYF. CDR3 coding DNA: TGTGCCACCAGCAGAACGGAGACCCAGTACTTC.